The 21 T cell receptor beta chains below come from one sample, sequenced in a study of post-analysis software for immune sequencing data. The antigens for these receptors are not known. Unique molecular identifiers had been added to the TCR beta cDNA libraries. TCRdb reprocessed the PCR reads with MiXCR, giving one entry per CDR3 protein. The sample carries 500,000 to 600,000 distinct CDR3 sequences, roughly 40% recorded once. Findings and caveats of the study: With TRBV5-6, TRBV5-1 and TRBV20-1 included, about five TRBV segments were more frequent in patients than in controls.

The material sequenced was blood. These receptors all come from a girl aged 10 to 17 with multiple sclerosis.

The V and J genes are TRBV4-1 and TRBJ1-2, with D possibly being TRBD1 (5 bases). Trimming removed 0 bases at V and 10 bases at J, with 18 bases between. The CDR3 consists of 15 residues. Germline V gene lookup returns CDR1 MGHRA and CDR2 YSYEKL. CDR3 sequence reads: CASSQDSRGPGFYTF. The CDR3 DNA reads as TGCGCCAGCAGCCAAGATTCGAGGGGCCCGGGTTTCTACACCTTC.

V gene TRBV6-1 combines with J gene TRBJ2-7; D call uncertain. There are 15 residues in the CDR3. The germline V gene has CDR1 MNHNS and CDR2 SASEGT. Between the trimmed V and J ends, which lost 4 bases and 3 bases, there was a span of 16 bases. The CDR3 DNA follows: TGTGCCAGCAGTGCCGCGACTGGAAAAGTCTACGAGCAGTACTTC. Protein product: CASSAATGKVYEQYF.

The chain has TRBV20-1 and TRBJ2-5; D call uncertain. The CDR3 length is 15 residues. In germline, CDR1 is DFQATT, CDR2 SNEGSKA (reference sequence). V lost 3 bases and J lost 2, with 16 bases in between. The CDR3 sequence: CSASSLNGRQETQYF. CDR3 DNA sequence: TGCAGTGCTAGCTCCCTTAACGGGCGGCAAGAGACCCAGTACTTC.

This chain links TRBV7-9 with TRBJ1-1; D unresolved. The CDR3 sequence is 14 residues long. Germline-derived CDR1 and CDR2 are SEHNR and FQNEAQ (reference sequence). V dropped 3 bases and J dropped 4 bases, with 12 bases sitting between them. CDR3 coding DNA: TGTGCCAGCAGCTTCATGGGTCGTTTCACTGAAGCTTTCTTT. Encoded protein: CASSFMGRFTEAFF.

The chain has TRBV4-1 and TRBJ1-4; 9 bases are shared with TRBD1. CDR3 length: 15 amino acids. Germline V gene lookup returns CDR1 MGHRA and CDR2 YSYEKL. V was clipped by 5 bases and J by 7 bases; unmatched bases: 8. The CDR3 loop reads CASSYPGTGREKLFF. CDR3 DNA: TGCGCCAGCAGCTACCCGGGGACAGGGCGTGAAAAACTGTTTTTT.

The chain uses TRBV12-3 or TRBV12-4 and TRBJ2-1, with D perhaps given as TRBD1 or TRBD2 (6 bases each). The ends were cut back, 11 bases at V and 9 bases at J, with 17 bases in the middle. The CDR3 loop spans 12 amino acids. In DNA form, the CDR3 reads TGTGCCTCTAAGGGGGGTAAAGCTGAGCAGTTCTTC. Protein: CASKGGKAEQFF.

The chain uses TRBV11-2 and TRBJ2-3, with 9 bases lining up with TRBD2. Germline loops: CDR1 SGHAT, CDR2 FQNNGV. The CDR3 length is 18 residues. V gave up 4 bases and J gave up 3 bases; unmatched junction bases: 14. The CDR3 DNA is TGTGCCAGCAGCTCTATGGGTAGCGGGAGAATCCATACAGATACGCAGTATTTT. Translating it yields CASSSMGSGRIHTDTQYF.

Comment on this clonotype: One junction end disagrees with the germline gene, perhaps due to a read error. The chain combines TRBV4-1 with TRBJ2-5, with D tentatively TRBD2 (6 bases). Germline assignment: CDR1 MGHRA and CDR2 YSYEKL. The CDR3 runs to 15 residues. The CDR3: CSSSQDMKGRETQYF. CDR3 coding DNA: TGCTCCAGCAGCCAAGACATGAAGGGGAGGGAGACCCAGTACTTC.

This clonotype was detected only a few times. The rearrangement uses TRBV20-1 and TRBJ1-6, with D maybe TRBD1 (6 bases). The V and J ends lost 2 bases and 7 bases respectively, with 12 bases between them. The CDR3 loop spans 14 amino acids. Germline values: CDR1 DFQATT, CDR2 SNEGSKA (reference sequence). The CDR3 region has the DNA TGCAGTGCTAGATCACAGGGAGGGAATTCACCCCTCCACTTT. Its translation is CSARSQGGNSPLHF.

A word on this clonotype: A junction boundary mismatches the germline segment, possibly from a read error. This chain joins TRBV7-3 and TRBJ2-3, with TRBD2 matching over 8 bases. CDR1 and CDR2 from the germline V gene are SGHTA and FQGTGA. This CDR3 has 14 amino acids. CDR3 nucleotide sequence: TGTGCTAGCAGCCCCGGGGGGGTCACAGATACGCAGTATTTT. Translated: CASSPGGVTDTQYF.

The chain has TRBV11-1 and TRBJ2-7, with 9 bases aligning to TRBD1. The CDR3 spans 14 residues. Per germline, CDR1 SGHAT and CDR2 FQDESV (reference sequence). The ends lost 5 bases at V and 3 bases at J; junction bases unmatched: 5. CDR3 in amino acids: CASSHPGQGYEQYF. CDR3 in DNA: TGTGCCAGCAGCCATCCGGGACAGGGCTACGAGCAGTACTTC.

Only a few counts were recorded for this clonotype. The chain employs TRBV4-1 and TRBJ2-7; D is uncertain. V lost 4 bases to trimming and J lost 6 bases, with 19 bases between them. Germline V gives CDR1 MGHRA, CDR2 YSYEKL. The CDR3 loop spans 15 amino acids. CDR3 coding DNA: TGCGCCAGCAGCCCCCAAACTGATGCCTCTTTCGAGCAGTACTTC. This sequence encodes CASSPQTDASFEQYF.

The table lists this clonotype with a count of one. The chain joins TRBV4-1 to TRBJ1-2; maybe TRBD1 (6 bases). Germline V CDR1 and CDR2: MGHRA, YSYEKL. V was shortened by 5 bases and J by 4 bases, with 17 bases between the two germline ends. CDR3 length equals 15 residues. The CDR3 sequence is CASSNKDSHGYGYTF. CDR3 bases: TGCGCCAGCAGCAACAAGGACAGCCACGGCTATGGCTACACCTTC.

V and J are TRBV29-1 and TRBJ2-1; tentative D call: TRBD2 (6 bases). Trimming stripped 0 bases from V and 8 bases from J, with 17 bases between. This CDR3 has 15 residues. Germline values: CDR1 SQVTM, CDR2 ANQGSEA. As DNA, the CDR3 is TGCAGCGTTGAAGACCCGCTCGGAGGGCAGCATGAGCAGTTCTTC. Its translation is CSVEDPLGGQHEQFF.

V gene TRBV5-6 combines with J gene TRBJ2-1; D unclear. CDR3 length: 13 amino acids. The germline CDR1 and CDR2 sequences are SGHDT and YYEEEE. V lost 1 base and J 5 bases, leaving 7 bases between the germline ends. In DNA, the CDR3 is TGTGCCAGCAGCTTGCCGGCGGACAATGAGCAGTTCTTC. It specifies CASSLPADNEQFF.

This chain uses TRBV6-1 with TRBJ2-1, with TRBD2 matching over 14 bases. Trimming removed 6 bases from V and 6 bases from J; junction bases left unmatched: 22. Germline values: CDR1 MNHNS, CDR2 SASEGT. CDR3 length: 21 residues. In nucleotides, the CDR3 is TGTGCCAGCAGGACCCCCCCCGGGACTAGCGGGAGTGAGATTGCCGGCAATGAGCAGTTCTTC. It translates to CASRTPPGTSGSEIAGNEQFF.

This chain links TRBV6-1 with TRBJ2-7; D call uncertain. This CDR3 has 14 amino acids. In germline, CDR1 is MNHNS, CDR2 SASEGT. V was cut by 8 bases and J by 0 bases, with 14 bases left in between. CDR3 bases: TGTGCCAGCCAAACACGATACAGCTCCTACGAGCAGTACTTC. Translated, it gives CASQTRYSSYEQYF.

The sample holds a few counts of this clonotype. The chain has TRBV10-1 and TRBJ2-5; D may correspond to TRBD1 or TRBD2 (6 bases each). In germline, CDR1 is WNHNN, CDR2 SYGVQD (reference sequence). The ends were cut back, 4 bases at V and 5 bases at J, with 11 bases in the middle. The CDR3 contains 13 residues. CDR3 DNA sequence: TGCGCCAGCAGTGCAACAGGGAGGGAGACCCAGTACTTC. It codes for CASSATGRETQYF.

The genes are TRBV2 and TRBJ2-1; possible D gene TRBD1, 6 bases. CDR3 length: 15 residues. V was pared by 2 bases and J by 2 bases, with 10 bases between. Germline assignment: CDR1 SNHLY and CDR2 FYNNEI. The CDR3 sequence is CASSEQGRAYNEQFF. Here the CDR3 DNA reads TGTGCCAGCAGTGAACAGGGGCGCGCCTACAATGAGCAGTTCTTC.

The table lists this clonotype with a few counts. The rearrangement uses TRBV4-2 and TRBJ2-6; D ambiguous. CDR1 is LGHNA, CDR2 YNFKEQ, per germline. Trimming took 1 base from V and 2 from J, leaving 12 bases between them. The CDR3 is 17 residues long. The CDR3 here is CASSQALDTAGANVLTF. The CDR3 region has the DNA TGTGCCAGCAGCCAAGCCCTCGACACGGCTGGGGCCAACGTCCTGACTTTC.

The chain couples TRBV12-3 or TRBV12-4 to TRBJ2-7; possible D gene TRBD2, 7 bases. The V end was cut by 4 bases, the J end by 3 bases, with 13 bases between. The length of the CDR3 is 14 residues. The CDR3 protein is CASSSQGGHYEQYF. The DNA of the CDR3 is TGTGCCAGCAGTTCACAGGGAGGGCACTACGAGCAGTACTTC.